The 17 T cell receptor beta chains below were found in one sample sequenced in a study of T-cell reconstitution after alpha-beta-depleted transplantation in children. Preparation of the TCRbeta library used unique molecular identifiers. TCRdb re-called the PCR reads through MiXCR, storing one row per CDR3 protein. The sample has fewer than 250,000 distinct CDR3 sequences, less than 9% seen once. Source: PBMCs, mostly from graft donor cells, taken 180 days after TCRalphabeta/CD19-depleted stem cell transplant. Receptors originate from a male patient younger than 18 who had a stem cell transplant for acute lymphoblastic leukemia, so the T cells may come from the graft donor.

This clonotype has a count of ten or more. The chain joins TRBV10-2 to TRBJ1-4, with TRBD1 matching over 9 bases. J lost 0 bases, V lost 6 bases, and 11 bases had no gene match. The CDR3 runs to 18 residues. From germline, CDR1 is WSHSY and CDR2 SAAADI. This CDR3 reads CASRPPRQGGATNEKLFF. CDR3 bases: TGCGCCAGCAGGCCCCCCCGACAGGGGGGGGCAACTAATGAAAAACTGTTTTTT.

This clonotype was recorded many times. This sequence joins TRBV10-3 and TRBJ2-2; 10 bases align to TRBD2. The V and J ends lost 2 bases and 3 bases, in that order; junction bases with no gene match: 0. Germline CDR1 ENHRY, CDR2 SYGVKD. The CDR3 totals 15 residues. As DNA, the CDR3 is TGTGCCATCAGTGAGGGGACTAGCGACACCGGGGAGCTGTTTTTT. Its protein product is CAISEGTSDTGELFF.

This clonotype was seen more than once but under ten times. This chain links TRBV23-1 with TRBJ1-2; no firm D call. TRBV23-1 is designated an ORF whose function remains uncertain. The CDR3 spans 12 residues. V dropped 0 bases and J dropped 8 bases, with 7 bases sitting between them. The CDR3 DNA follows: TGCGCCAGCAGTCAATCGACCCGCGGCTACACCTTC. Amino acids: CASSQSTRGYTF.

This clonotype was observed many times. The rearrangement joins TRBV7-2 to TRBJ1-5, with D hard to call. Germline CDR1 reads SGHTA; CDR2 reads FQGNSA. The CDR3 consists of 13 residues. Trimming took 5 bases from V and 7 from J, leaving 12 bases between them. For the CDR3, the DNA is TGTGCCAGCAGCCAGAGCCTTATCCAGCCCCAGCATTTT. Translated: CASSQSLIQPQHF.

The table lists this clonotype with many counts. The chain recombines TRBV7-8 with TRBJ1-1; D unresolved. The V and J ends lost 1 base and 8 bases respectively, with 8 bases between them. The CDR3 contains 12 residues. The germline CDR1 and CDR2 sequences are SGHVS and FQNEAQ. In DNA, the CDR3 is TGTGCCAGCAGCTTAGTTGCCGCAGAAGCTTTCTTT. It codes for CASSLVAAEAFF.

This clonotype was seen at least ten times. The V gene is TRBV5-1, the J gene TRBJ1-1; D not resolved. The CDR3 covers 13 residues. Germline V CDR1 and CDR2: SGHRS, YFSETQ. V shed 3 bases and J shed 4 bases, with 10 bases lying between them. CDR3 in DNA: TGCGCCAGCAGCTACGGATCCCCCACTGAAGCTTTCTTT. Translation: CASSYGSPTEAFF.

This clonotype was counted at least ten times. This sequence joins TRBV12-3 or TRBV12-4 and TRBJ2-5; D call uncertain. V was pared by 2 bases and J by 5 bases, with 12 bases between. The CDR3 totals 14 residues. CDR3 DNA: TGTGCCAGCAGTTTATGGCCCAAGTGGGAGACCCAGTACTTC. Amino acids: CASSLWPKWETQYF.

This clonotype was observed at least ten times. The genes are TRBV20-1 and TRBJ2-4, with 12 bases aligning to TRBD2. This CDR3 is 17 amino acids long. J lost 0 bases, V lost 5 bases, and 8 bases had no gene match. Germline loops: CDR1 DFQATT, CDR2 SNEGSKA (reference sequence). The CDR3 reads CSAAGLAGGPAKNIQYF. The CDR3 DNA reads TGCAGTGCTGCTGGCCTAGCGGGGGGGCCAGCCAAAAACATTCAGTACTTC.

The sample holds many counts of this clonotype. This CDR3 is CATSVGRASTDTQYF. The CDR3 DNA sequence: TGTGCCACCAGTGTGGGACGCGCGAGCACAGATACGCAGTATTTT. The gene calls are TRBV24-1 and TRBJ2-3, with D perhaps matching TRBD1 or TRBD2 (5 bases each). The CDR3 extends over 15 amino acids. The V gene lost 5 bases and the J gene lost 0 bases, with 11 bases spanning the gap. The germline CDR1 and CDR2 sequences are KGHDR and SFDVKD.

Many counts were recorded for this clonotype. DNA of the CDR3: TGTGCCAGCAGTTACAACGGACAGCCCAAGGCCACTGAAGCTTTCTTT. As protein: CASSYNGQPKATEAFF. The rearrangement joins TRBV6-5 to TRBJ1-1; D might be TRBD1 (6 bases). The CDR3 is 16 amino acids. Trimming took off 2 bases at V and 4 bases at J, with 17 bases between the two ends. Germline V gene sequence: CDR1 MNHEY, CDR2 SVGAGI.

This clonotype was observed many times. This rearrangement joins TRBV5-1 to TRBJ1-6; a weak D match, TRBD1 (6 bases). The CDR3 contains 15 residues. CDR1 and CDR2 from the germline V gene are SGHRS and YFSETQ. V lost 4 bases to trimming and J lost 3 bases, with 11 bases between them. CDR3 nucleotide sequence: TGCGCCAGCAGCATTATGGACAGCTATAATTCACCCCTCCACTTT. It specifies CASSIMDSYNSPLHF.

This clonotype occurred many times. The J gene is TRBJ1-1, the V gene TRBV25-1, with 8 bases fitting TRBD1. The CDR3 extends over 15 amino acids. After removal of 2 bases from V and 0 bases from J, the junction contained 2 bases not matched to a gene. CDR1 MGHDK and CDR2 SYGVNS come from the germline V gene. CDR3 sequence (DNA): TGTGCCAGCAGTGAAAGCAGGGGGCTGAACACTGAAGCTTTCTTT. This gives the protein CASSESRGLNTEAFF.

The chain recombines TRBV6-4 with TRBJ2-2; D gene unclear. CDR3 length: 15 amino acids. Trimming stripped 4 bases from V and 2 bases from J, with 11 bases between. CDR1 MRHNA and CDR2 SNTAGT come from the germline V gene. The CDR3 protein is CASSVGHTNTGELFF. Written as DNA, the CDR3 is TGTGCCAGCAGTGTTGGCCATACTAACACCGGGGAGCTGTTTTTT.

This clonotype showed up many times. This sequence joins TRBV7-8 and TRBJ2-2, with 8 bases aligning to TRBD2. The CDR3 is made up of 12 amino acids. The V and J ends lost 8 bases and 7 bases, in that order; junction bases with no gene match: 3. The germline V gene encodes CDR1 SGHVS and CDR2 FQNEAQ. CDR3: CASREGGGELFF. CDR3 bases: TGTGCCAGCCGGGAGGGTGGCGGGGAGCTGTTTTTT.

Only a few counts were recorded for this clonotype. The chain combines TRBV7-3 with TRBJ2-1, with 10 bases fitting TRBD1. This CDR3 has 16 amino acids. CDR1 SGHTA and CDR2 FQGTGA come from the germline V gene. The trim removed 5 bases at V and 5 bases at J, leaving 9 bases unmatched. The CDR3 loop is CASSPWDRGEDNEQFF. For the CDR3, the DNA is TGTGCCAGCAGCCCCTGGGACAGGGGAGAGGACAATGAGCAGTTCTTC.

This clonotype was recorded at least ten times. The chain links TRBV7-2 to TRBJ2-4; D gene uncertain. This CDR3 contains 14 residues. V lost 5 bases, J lost 0 bases, and 8 bases lay in between. Germline V CDR1 and CDR2: SGHTA, FQGNSA. In nucleotides, the CDR3 is TGTGCCAGCAGCCCAACCTTAGCCAAAAACATTCAGTACTTC. Protein: CASSPTLAKNIQYF.

There are many counts of this clonotype. This chain links TRBV5-1 with TRBJ2-7, with D possibly matching TRBD1 (5 bases). The germline V and J ends were trimmed by 2 bases and 3 bases, with 12 bases remaining between them. The CDR3 is 14 amino acids. Germline values: CDR1 SGHRS, CDR2 YFSETQ. This CDR3 is CASSLKGISYEQYF. The CDR3 nucleotides read TGCGCCAGCAGCTTAAAGGGGATTAGCTACGAGCAGTACTTC.